This T cell receptor (beta chain) was obtained from a study of cytomegalovirus exposure and HLA in healthy donors. This CDR3 is built from 11 residues. Germline loops: CDR1 SEHNR, CDR2 FQNEAQ (reference sequence). V was pared by 4 bases and J by 8 bases, with 6 bases between. This clone was observed a few times. Antigen unknown. Findings of the study overall: Altogether, about 160 TCR beta chains were recorded as cytomegalovirus-associated. In an earlier analysis, in 587 donors, most V segments appeared productive either ~87% or ~30% of the time.

13 Jbeta primers and 60 Vbeta primers were used for the PCR. Clones were read by immunoSEQ multiplex PCR, and TCRdb kept only the in-frame ones, dropping some. The sample lists some 130,000 clones; around 63% were seen once. This sequence was found in a human donor in good health. Sequenced material: PBMCs. The chain has TRBV7-9 and TRBJ2-1; no definite D call. CDR3 sequence (DNA): TGTGCCAGCAGCTCCTCCTATGAGCAGTTCTTC. Its translation: CASSSSYEQFF.